These 9 T cell receptor beta chains were all obtained from the same sample, sequenced in a study of blood T cell repertoires in COVID-19. Profiling relied on immunoSEQ multiplex PCR, and the TCRdb table lists in-frame clones only, not all of them. The data contain over 150,000 clones, over 80% of them singletons. Sequenced material: peripheral blood. These receptors originate from an elderly woman with active or convalescent COVID-19.

This chain joins TRBV5-6 and TRBJ1-6; 9 positions agree with TRBD1. V lost 0 bases and J lost 11; bases outside the gene matches: 6. Germline lookup yields CDR1 SGHDT and CDR2 YYEEEE. This CDR3 is built from 15 residues. The CDR3 sequence: CASSLDRGRAAPLHF. CDR3 in DNA: TGTGCCAGCAGCTTGGACAGGGGGCGCGCGGCACCCCTCCACTTT.

There are a few counts of this clone. The chain recombines TRBV6-4 with TRBJ1-2, with D maybe TRBD1 (6 bases). Trimming stripped 4 bases from V and 5 bases from J, with 17 bases between. The CDR3 spans 15 residues. From germline, CDR1 is MRHNA and CDR2 SNTAGT. CDR3 DNA sequence: TGTGCCAGCAGTGCGAAGGGGGACGCGATTTATGGCTACACCTTC. Protein: CASSAKGDAIYGYTF.

The rearrangement uses TRBV2 and TRBJ2-5, with D possibly TRBD2 on 6 matching bases. Germline V lookup: CDR1 SNHLY, CDR2 FYNNEI. The length of the CDR3 is 13 residues. V shed 6 bases and J shed 5 bases, with 13 bases lying between them. The CDR3: CASSIGTPETQYF. CDR3 in DNA: TGTGCCAGCAGCATTGGGACTCCGGAGACCCAGTACTTC.

The chain uses TRBV10-3 and TRBJ2-3; 8 nucleotides agree with TRBD2. Per the germline V gene, CDR1 is ENHRY and CDR2 is SYGVKD. Trimming cost V 4 bases and J 2 bases; bases outside gene matches: 5. There are 15 residues in the CDR3. DNA of the CDR3: TGTGCCATCAGTGTCAGCGGGGGCTTCACAGATACGCAGTATTTT. This sequence encodes CAISVSGGFTDTQYF.

Here the CDR3 DNA reads TGCGCCAGCAGCACCCGGACAGGGGTTGGAGAGACCCAGTACTTC. It is translated as CASSTRTGVGETQYF. V usage is TRBV5-1 and J usage is TRBJ2-5; 9 nucleotides line up with TRBD1. CDR1 is SGHRS, CDR2 YFSETQ, per germline. V dropped 4 bases and J dropped 4; count of bases not matched to a gene: 8. This CDR3 has 15 amino acids.

The chain recombines TRBV7-2 with TRBJ2-3; TRBD2 matches at 12 bases. CDR3 length: 17 amino acids. J gave up 2 bases and V 5 bases, and 8 bases lay outside the gene matches. CDR1 and CDR2 from the germline V gene are SGHTA and FQGNSA. The CDR3 loop is CASSVLAGGRVTDTQYF. CDR3 nucleotides: TGTGCCAGCAGCGTACTAGCGGGGGGCAGGGTCACAGATACGCAGTATTTT.

The V gene is TRBV28, the J gene TRBJ2-7; D is possibly TRBD1 (6 bases). Trimming pared 2 bases from V and 3 bases from J, leaving 8 bases between. CDR3 length: 13 amino acids. Germline CDR1 reads MDHEN; CDR2 reads SYDVKM. In DNA, the CDR3 is TGTGCCAGCAGTTTAACAGGGAACTACGAGCAGTACTTC. Its translation is CASSLTGNYEQYF.

The chain is built from TRBV27 and TRBJ1-1, with D perhaps matching TRBD1 (6 bases). The CDR3 is made up of 14 amino acids. Germline CDR1 reads MNHEY; CDR2 reads SMNVEV (reference sequence). With 8 bases removed from V and 1 base from J, the gap between germline ends came to 14 bases. The CDR3: CASGGGLKNTEAFF. CDR3 DNA sequence: TGTGCCAGCGGCGGGGGGCTTAAGAACACTGAAGCTTTCTTT.

This chain connects TRBV3-1 (or the pseudogene TRBV3-2) to TRBJ2-7; D not resolved. The V and J ends lost 2 bases and 5 bases respectively, with 10 bases between them. Looked up from germline, CDR1 is LGHDT and CDR2 is YNNKEL (reference sequence). There are 13 residues in the CDR3. The CDR3 loop is CASSQQIIHEQYF. The CDR3, as DNA: TGTGCCAGCAGCCAACAGATTATCCACGAGCAGTACTTC.